What follows are 23 T cell receptor beta chains derived from one specimen sequenced in a study of blood T cell repertoires in COVID-19. Generated by immunoSEQ multiplex PCR, the TCRdb table keeps only in-frame clones and is missing some. The data contain 59,000 or so clones, over 75% of them singletons. The specimen was peripheral blood. These receptor sequences come from a man aged 60 to 75 with acute or convalescent COVID-19.

The chain carries TRBV9 and TRBJ2-6; D gene uncertain. The CDR3 is made up of 12 amino acids. Germline V CDR1 and CDR2: SGDLS, YYNGEE. V lost 6 bases and J 4 bases, leaving 5 bases between the germline ends. CDR3: CASTRGANVLTF. The CDR3, as DNA: TGTGCCAGCACGCGGGGGGCCAACGTCCTGACTTTC.

A remark on this clone: Other DNA sequences in this specimen translate into the identical CDR3. The J gene is TRBJ2-1, the V gene TRBV7-2; perhaps TRBD2 as D (7 bases). This CDR3 region has 15 residues. In germline, CDR1 is SGHTA, CDR2 FQGNSA. With 0 bases removed from V and 8 bases from J, the gap between germline ends came to 14 bases. CDR3 sequence (DNA): TGTGCCAGCAGCTTAGCGGGGGGGCCTCTGGATGAGCAGTTCTTC. Translated: CASSLAGGPLDEQFF.

The rearrangement joins TRBV28 to TRBJ2-7; possibly TRBD1 for D (6 bases). Germline V CDR1 and CDR2: MDHEN, SYDVKM. The CDR3 consists of 16 residues. V gave up 4 bases and J gave up 0 bases, with 16 bases separating them. The CDR3 nucleotides read TGTGCCAGCAGTTCAGCCCCCGGGACATCCTCCTACGAGCAGTACTTC. It is translated as CASSSAPGTSSYEQYF.

This rearrangement joins TRBV5-6 to TRBJ2-3; D is possibly TRBD2 (6 bases). CDR3 length: 15 residues. V lost 0 bases and J 8 bases, leaving 16 bases between the germline ends. The germline V gene encodes CDR1 SGHDT and CDR2 YYEEEE. CDR3 DNA: TGTGCCAGCAGCTTGGGGGACTCGATTTCGGGTACGCAGTATTTT. Protein: CASSLGDSISGTQYF.

The CDR3 is CASSQQGSGGYTF. CDR3 bases: TGTGCCAGCAGCCAACAGGGGTCGGGTGGCTACACCTTC. The chain recombines TRBV7-9 with TRBJ1-2, with 7 bases identical to TRBD1. Losses at the gene ends were 5 bases for V and 7 bases for J; bases not matched to a gene: 7. CDR1 is SEHNR, CDR2 FQNEAQ, per germline (reference sequence). The CDR3 spans 13 residues.

The chain links TRBV5-4 to TRBJ2-7; 8 bases line up with TRBD2. J gave up 5 bases and V 4 bases, and 5 bases lay outside the gene matches. The CDR3 is 13 residues long. The germline V gene has CDR1 SGHNT and CDR2 YYREEE (reference sequence). The CDR3 nucleotides read TGTGCCAGCAGCCCGGGACTAGACCACGAGCAGTACTTC. Its protein product is CASSPGLDHEQYF.

Here the CDR3 DNA reads TGTGCCAGCAGCTTGTTGAGCGGGGGACAGGAGACCCAGTACTTC. Amino acids: CASSLLSGGQETQYF. J is TRBJ2-5 and V is TRBV5-6; tentatively, D is TRBD2 (8 bases). Deletions cut 1 base from V and 5 bases from J, with 15 bases between. CDR1 SGHDT and CDR2 YYEEEE come from the germline V gene. The CDR3 is 15 amino acids.

The genes are TRBV24-1 and TRBJ2-1; 8 bases line up with TRBD2. CDR3 length: 13 amino acids. CDR1 and CDR2 from the germline V gene are KGHDR and SFDVKD. After removal of 8 bases from V and 7 bases from J, the junction contained 6 bases not matched to a gene. DNA of the CDR3: TGTGCCACCAACGGGGGGGTAGGAAATGAGCAGTTCTTC. The encoded protein is CATNGGVGNEQFF.

The chain combines TRBV27 with TRBJ1-6; 8 bases line up with TRBD1. Germline CDR1 is MNHEY and CDR2 is SMNVEV (reference sequence). With V trimmed by 5 bases and J by 8 bases, 5 bases remained unmatched. The CDR3 totals 14 residues. This CDR3 reads CASSPGTGYSPLHF. CDR3 coding DNA: TGTGCCAGCAGTCCCGGGACAGGTTATTCACCCCTCCACTTT.

The chain has TRBV3-1 (or the pseudogene TRBV3-2) and TRBJ1-2; D gene uncertain. Germline-derived CDR1 and CDR2 are LGHDT and YNNKEL (reference sequence). V was cut by 4 bases and J by 4 bases, with 13 bases left in between. CDR3 length: 14 amino acids. CDR3 nucleotide sequence: TGTGCCAGCAGCCCTGAGGGTAGGAGCTATGGCTACACCTTC. Protein sequence: CASSPEGRSYGYTF.

The chain combines TRBV9 with TRBJ2-7; 13 bases are shared with TRBD2. V shed 3 bases and J 3 bases; nucleotides not matched to a gene: 3. CDR3 length: 15 amino acids. Germline CDR1 is SGDLS and CDR2 is YYNGEE. Here the CDR3 reads CASSETSGGLYEQYF. The CDR3 coding sequence is TGTGCCAGCAGCGAGACTAGCGGGGGGCTCTACGAGCAGTACTTC.

This clone was counted a single time. The chain employs TRBV7-2 and TRBJ2-1; perhaps TRBD2 as D (7 bases). Germline V gene sequence: CDR1 SGHTA, CDR2 FQGNSA. V was pared by 0 bases and J by 7 bases, with 25 bases between. There are 19 residues in the CDR3. The CDR3 region has the DNA TGTGCCAGCAGCTTAGCGGGGCGGGGGCAATTACATACTGGGAATGAGCAGTTCTTC. Its translation: CASSLAGRGQLHTGNEQFF.

The chain uses TRBV5-4 and TRBJ2-1; no clear D. The length of the CDR3 is 15 residues. Germline values: CDR1 SGHNT, CDR2 YYREEE (reference sequence). V was pared by 4 bases and J by 7 bases, with 18 bases between. For the CDR3, the DNA is TGTGCCAGCAGCCTGGCCCAACCCGGAGCTAATGAGCAGTTCTTC. Translated, it gives CASSLAQPGANEQFF.

The chain links TRBV18 to TRBJ2-7; 8 positions match TRBD2. The CDR3 loop spans 17 amino acids. V lost 3 bases and J lost 2; bases outside the gene matches: 12. Germline assignment: CDR1 KGHSH and CDR2 LQKENI. CDR3 region: CASSPPNLSGGTYEQYF. As DNA, the CDR3 is TGTGCCAGCTCACCGCCCAATCTCAGCGGGGGAACCTACGAGCAGTACTTC.

This sequence joins TRBV6-6 and TRBJ1-6; D is unresolved. Looked up from germline, CDR1 is MNHNY and CDR2 is SVGAGI (reference sequence). V dropped 4 bases and J dropped 7 bases, with 5 bases sitting between them. The CDR3 spans 12 residues. This CDR3 is CASSFQNSPLHF. CDR3 coding DNA: TGTGCCAGCAGTTTTCAGAATTCACCCCTCCACTTT.

The chain employs TRBV19 and TRBJ2-7, with 10 bases fitting TRBD1. V gave up 4 bases and J gave up 1 base; unmatched junction bases: 4. From germline, CDR1 is LNHDA and CDR2 SQIVND (reference sequence). The CDR3 runs 15 residues. The CDR3 loop is CASSRQGAISYEQYF. The CDR3 region has the DNA TGTGCCAGTAGTAGACAGGGGGCTATTTCCTACGAGCAGTACTTC.

This rearrangement joins TRBV5-4 to TRBJ1-2; possibly TRBD1 for D (6 bases). CDR3 size: 14 residues. Germline loops: CDR1 SGHNT, CDR2 YYREEE (reference sequence). V was pared by 4 bases and J by 3 bases, with 13 bases between. CDR3 DNA sequence: TGTGCCAGCAGCCTACAGGGACGGGACTATGGCTACACCTTC. This codes for CASSLQGRDYGYTF.

The chain has TRBV27 and TRBJ2-6; weak D call: TRBD2 (6 bases). CDR1 is MNHEY and CDR2 is SMNVEV in the germline V gene (reference sequence). The length of the CDR3 is 17 residues. Trimming left V 6 bases short and J 0 bases short, with 15 bases between. The CDR3 here is CASSSLGRISGANVLTF. CDR3 bases: TGTGCCAGCAGCTCACTAGGGAGGATCTCTGGGGCCAACGTCCTGACTTTC.

The V call is TRBV19, the J call TRBJ2-5; perhaps TRBD2 as D (7 bases). This CDR3 is built from 14 residues. Trimming shortened V by 7 bases and J by 2 bases, and 14 bases separated the two germline ends. Germline V gives CDR1 LNHDA, CDR2 SQIVND (reference sequence). The CDR3 DNA sequence: TGTGCCAGTAACCTCGGGGGGCCGCAAGAGACCCAGTACTTC. Translating it yields CASNLGGPQETQYF.

The chain recombines TRBV28 with TRBJ2-4, with 7 bases identical to TRBD2. The CDR3 has 14 amino acids. CDR1 and CDR2 from the germline V gene are MDHEN and SYDVKM. Trimming at V came to 6 bases and at J to 7 bases, leaving 9 bases not matched to a gene. The CDR3: CASRRMGGTNIQYF. The CDR3 bases are TGTGCCAGCAGGCGGATGGGGGGGACTAACATTCAGTACTTC. The full variable domain, rest sourced from reference TRBV28 and TRBJ2-4, is DVKVTQSSRYLVKRTGEKVFLECVQDMDHENMFWYRQDPGLGLRLIYFSYDVKMKEKGDIPEGYSVSREKKERFSLILESASTNQTSMYLCASRRMGGTNIQYFGAGTRLSVL.

The J gene is TRBJ2-3, the V gene TRBV2; possible D gene TRBD2, 5 bases. V gave up 8 bases and J gave up 0 bases, with 12 bases separating them. The CDR3 is 14 amino acids. CDR1 is SNHLY and CDR2 is FYNNEI in the germline V gene. Written as DNA, the CDR3 is TGTGCCAGCTCAACTAGACCCAGCACAGATACGCAGTATTTT. Protein product: CASSTRPSTDTQYF.

This chain joins TRBV7-9 and TRBJ1-6; the match to TRBD1 covers 7 bases. The ends lost 4 bases at V and 11 bases at J; junction bases unmatched: 5. Germline V lookup: CDR1 SEHNR, CDR2 FQNEAQ (reference sequence). The CDR3 loop spans 13 amino acids. CDR3 coding DNA: TGTGCCAGCAGCTCGACAGGGTCTCCACCCCTCCACTTT. It encodes CASSSTGSPPLHF.

The chain recombines TRBV7-8 with TRBJ1-1, with 9 bases fitting TRBD1. CDR3 length: 15 amino acids. The germline V gene encodes CDR1 SGHVS and CDR2 FQNEAQ. The junction had 7 bases not matched to a gene; V was cut back by 6 bases and J by 2 bases. As DNA, the CDR3 is TGTGCCAGCAGGAACCTACAGGGGGCTAACACTGAAGCTTTCTTT. Translating gives CASRNLQGANTEAFF.